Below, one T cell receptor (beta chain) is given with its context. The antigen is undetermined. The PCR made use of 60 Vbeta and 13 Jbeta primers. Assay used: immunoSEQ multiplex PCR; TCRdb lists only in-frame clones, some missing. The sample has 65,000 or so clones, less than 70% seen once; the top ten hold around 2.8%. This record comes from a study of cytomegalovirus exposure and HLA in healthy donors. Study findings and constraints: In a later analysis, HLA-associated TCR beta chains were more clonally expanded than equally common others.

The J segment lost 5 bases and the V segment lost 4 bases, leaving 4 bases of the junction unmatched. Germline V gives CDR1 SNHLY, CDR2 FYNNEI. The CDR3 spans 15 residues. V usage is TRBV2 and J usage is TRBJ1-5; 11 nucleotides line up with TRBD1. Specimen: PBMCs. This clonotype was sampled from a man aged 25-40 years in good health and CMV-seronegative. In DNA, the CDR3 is TGTGCCAGCAGTGGGCTGGACAGGGGGCATCAGCCCCAGCATTTT. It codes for CASSGLDRGHQPQHF.